This TCR beta chain was documented in a study of cytomegalovirus exposure and HLA in healthy donors. Study background: Out of about 190 million T cells, an earlier analysis found around 110 million unique TCR beta sequences in total. Study-wide findings and caveats: A later analysis revealed that TCR association rates differed between HLA loci, peaking at DRB1 and bottoming out at HLA-C.

Each donor was healthy, and each was a bone marrow donor. The PCR ran on 60 Vbeta and 13 Jbeta primers. Original analysis: It was a later analysis that counted roughly 80 million unique TCR beta chains, of which approximately 9.9 million were shared. Using immunoSEQ multiplex PCR, the repertoire was profiled, and TCRdb retains in-frame clones only, with some absent. The V and J calls and clone size come from that table; D and trimming were worked out from the DNA. There are about 150,000 clones in the sample; approximately 70% occur only once, and roughly 2% lies in the top ten. V lost 0 bases and J lost 0, with 6 bases in between. The CDR3 consists of 14 residues. Germline V gene data show CDR1 as MNHEY and CDR2 as SVGAGI. Remarks on this clone: The antigen is not known.

Source material: PBMCs. The sequence was obtained from a woman aged 60-75 years in good health and CMV-seropositive. The rearrangement joins TRBV6-5 to TRBJ2-7; D is ambiguous. The CDR3 sequence is CASSYSTSSYEQYF. CDR3 nucleotides: TGTGCCAGCAGTTACTCTACGAGCTCCTACGAGCAGTACTTC.